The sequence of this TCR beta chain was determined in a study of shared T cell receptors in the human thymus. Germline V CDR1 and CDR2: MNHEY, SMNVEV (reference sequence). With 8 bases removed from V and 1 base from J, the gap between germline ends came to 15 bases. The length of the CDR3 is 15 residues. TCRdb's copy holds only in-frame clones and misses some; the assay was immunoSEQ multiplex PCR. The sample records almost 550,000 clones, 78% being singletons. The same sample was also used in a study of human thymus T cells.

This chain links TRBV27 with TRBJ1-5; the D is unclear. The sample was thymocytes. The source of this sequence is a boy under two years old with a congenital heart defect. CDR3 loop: CASPLECASNQPQHF. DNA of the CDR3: TGTGCCAGCCCCCTAGAGTGCGCGAGCAATCAGCCCCAGCATTTT.